Each of the 17 T cell receptor beta chains below was sequenced from the same sample in a study of T cells expressing NK-cell markers. For each CDR3 protein, TCRdb gives one entry from its re-call of the 5' RACE reads, without DNA. The sample has 550,000 to 600,000 distinct CDR3 sequences, and its top ten clones hold approximately 3.5%. Sample: blood T cells: a sorted CD56 or NKG2C T cell subset, CD4+ or CD8+ T cells, or bulk PBMC T cells (not recorded which). The receptor set was obtained from a young man in good health.

The chain couples TRBV28 to TRBJ2-6. CDR1 and CDR2 from the germline V gene are MDHEN and SYDVKM. CDR3 length: 17 residues. CDR3: CASSPRRRRSGANVLTF.

V and J are TRBV5-4 and TRBJ2-6; checking the TCRdb D call of TRBD1 is not possible without DNA. CDR3 length: 18 residues. Germline CDR1 and CDR2: SGHNT and YYREEE (reference sequence). CDR3: CASSFLGQGVAGANVLTF.

The genes are TRBV7-2 and TRBJ2-3; TCRdb designates TRBD2, a call that cannot be tested without DNA. CDR1 and CDR2 (germline): SGHTA, FQGNSA. This CDR3 contains 14 residues. The CDR3 protein is CASSKGPLADTQYF.

This chain joins TRBV27 and TRBJ1-3. Looked up from germline, CDR1 is MNHEY and CDR2 is SMNVEV (reference sequence). CDR3 size: 15 residues. CDR3 region: CASSLRQGSGNTIYF.

The chain employs TRBV27 and TRBJ2-3; the TRBD1 assignment by TCRdb is unverifiable without DNA. The CDR3 consists of 16 residues. Germline CDR1 and CDR2: MNHEY and SMNVEV (reference sequence). CDR3 amino acids: CASSLRDGMGTDTQYF.

This chain joins TRBV20-1 and TRBJ2-3; the TCRdb call, TRBD2, lacks DNA for checking. Germline assignment: CDR1 DFQATT and CDR2 SNEGSKA (reference sequence). CDR3 length: 16 amino acids. The CDR3 protein is CSARGRDSPRTDTQYF.

This chain connects TRBV10-3 to TRBJ2-7; the D gene TCRdb calls, TRBD1, cannot be checked with no DNA. This CDR3 contains 13 residues. Germline lookup yields CDR1 ENHRY and CDR2 SYGVKD. CDR3 region: CAISRDGDYEQYF.

The genes are TRBV12-3 or TRBV12-4 and TRBJ1-5; TCRdb's assignment of TRBD1 cannot be checked, as there is no DNA. The CDR3 is 16 residues long. CDR3 region: CASSLSRGMGNQPQHF.

The V gene is TRBV12-3 or TRBV12-4, the J gene TRBJ2-5; TCRdb gives TRBD1 as the D gene, but with no DNA this cannot be confirmed. The CDR3 is 14 amino acids. CDR3 amino acids: CASSLARPWETQYF.

The V call is TRBV12-3 or TRBV12-4, the J call TRBJ2-7; with no DNA, the TCRdb D assignment of TRBD2 cannot be verified. This CDR3 region has 16 residues. CDR3 in amino acids: CASSFVLGGEPYEQYF.

The rearrangement uses TRBV12-3 or TRBV12-4 and TRBJ1-1. The CDR3 has 11 residues. CDR3 amino acids: CASSLRTEAFF.

The chain employs TRBV5-1 and TRBJ2-1; TCRdb names TRBD2, which stays unverified in the absence of DNA. This CDR3 region has 18 residues. CDR1 SGHRS and CDR2 YFSETQ come from the germline V gene. The CDR3 protein is CASTKTPGASGHNNEQFF. The whole variable domain, remainder taken from reference TRBV5-1 and TRBJ2-1, is KAGVTQTPRYLIKTRGQQVTLSCSPISGHRSVSWYQQTPGQGLQFLFEYFSETQRNKGNFPGRFSGRQFSNSRSEMNVSTLELGDSALYLCASTKTPGASGHNNEQFFGPGTRLTVL.

V gene TRBV29-1 combines with J gene TRBJ2-1; TCRdb outputs TRBD2, but without DNA this stays unchecked. From germline, CDR1 is SQVTM and CDR2 ANQGSEA. This CDR3 spans 14 amino acids. The chain's CDR3 is CSASLGLENNEQFF.

V usage is TRBV5-6 and J usage is TRBJ2-1; TCRdb's D call, TRBD2, is unchecked because there is no DNA. The germline CDR1 and CDR2 sequences are SGHDT and YYEEEE. This CDR3 contains 19 residues. Here the CDR3 reads CASSLSSSGRWNSYNEQFF.

The chain joins TRBV5-6 to TRBJ2-3; the TCRdb call, TRBD1, lacks DNA for checking. The CDR3 spans 15 residues. Germline assignment: CDR1 SGHDT and CDR2 YYEEEE. CDR3 sequence reads: CASSLGAGLSDTQYF.

The chain has TRBV20-1 and TRBJ1-5. The germline gives CDR1 DFQATT, CDR2 SNEGSKA (reference sequence). This CDR3 region has 13 residues. This chain's CDR3 is CSGFWQSNQPQHF.

The rearrangement uses TRBV29-1 and TRBJ2-4; TCRdb returns TRBD1, unconfirmable since there is no DNA. Germline V CDR1 and CDR2: SQVTM, ANQGSEA. The CDR3 consists of 13 residues. The CDR3 protein is CSVALRAKNIQYF.